The sequence of this T cell receptor beta chain was determined in a study of OX40 agonist ivuxolimab in advanced cancers. This CDR3 has 13 amino acids. V was trimmed by 1 base and J by 4 bases, leaving 7 bases between them. Germline-derived CDR1 and CDR2 are SGHVS and FNYEAQ. Study observations and caveats: Compared with others, partial responders at 0.1-3.0 mg/kg displayed clonal expansion among the lowest.

Repertoires were generated with immunoSEQ multiplex PCR, while TCRdb's copy carries only in-frame clones and drops some. The sample shows about 62,000 clones, about 85% of them seen only once. With respect to this clone: The antigen is unknown.

The rearrangement links TRBV7-6 to TRBJ2-5; D not certain. The sequence was obtained from an adult with an advanced solid tumor such as melanoma, head and neck, liver or kidney cancer. This sample comprised CD4+ or CD8+ T cells sorted from blood, obtained in a trial of the OX40 agonist ivuxolimab. The CDR3 nucleotides read TGTGCCAGCAGCTTAGTGTCGGGAGAGACCCAGTACTTC. Its protein product is CASSLVSGETQYF. The variable domain in full, completed from reference TRBV7-6 and TRBJ2-5, reads GAGVSQSPRYKVTKRGQDVALRCDPISGHVSLYWYRQALGQGPEFLTYFNYEAQQDKSGLPNDRFSAERPEGSISTLTIQRTEQRDSAMYRCASSLVSGETQYFGPGTRLLVL.